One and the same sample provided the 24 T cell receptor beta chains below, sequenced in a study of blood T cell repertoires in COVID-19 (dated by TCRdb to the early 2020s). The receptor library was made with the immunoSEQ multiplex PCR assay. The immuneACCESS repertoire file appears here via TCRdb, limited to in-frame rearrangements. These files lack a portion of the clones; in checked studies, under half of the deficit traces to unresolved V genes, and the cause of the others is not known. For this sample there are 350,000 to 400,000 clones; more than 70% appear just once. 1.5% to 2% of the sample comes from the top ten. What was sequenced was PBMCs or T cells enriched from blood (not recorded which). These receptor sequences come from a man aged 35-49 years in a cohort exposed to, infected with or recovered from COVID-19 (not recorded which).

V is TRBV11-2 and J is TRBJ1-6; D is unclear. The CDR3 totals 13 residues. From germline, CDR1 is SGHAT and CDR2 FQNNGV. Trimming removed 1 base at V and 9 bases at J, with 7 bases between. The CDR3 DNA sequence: TGTGCCAGCAGCTTAGGACTGTTTTCACCCCTCCACTTT. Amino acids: CASSLGLFSPLHF.

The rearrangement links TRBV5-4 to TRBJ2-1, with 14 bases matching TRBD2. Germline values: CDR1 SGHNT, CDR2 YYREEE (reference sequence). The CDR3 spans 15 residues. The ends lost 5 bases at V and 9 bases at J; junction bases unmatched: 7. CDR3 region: CASRPGTSGSLEQFF. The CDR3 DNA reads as TGTGCCAGCAGACCCGGGACTAGCGGGAGTCTTGAGCAGTTCTTC.

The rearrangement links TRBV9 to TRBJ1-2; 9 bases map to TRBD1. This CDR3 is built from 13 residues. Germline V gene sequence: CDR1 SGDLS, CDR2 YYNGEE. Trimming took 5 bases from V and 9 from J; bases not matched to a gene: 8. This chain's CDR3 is CASRDSGTGSYTF. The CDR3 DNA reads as TGTGCCAGCAGGGATTCCGGGACAGGGAGCTACACCTTC.

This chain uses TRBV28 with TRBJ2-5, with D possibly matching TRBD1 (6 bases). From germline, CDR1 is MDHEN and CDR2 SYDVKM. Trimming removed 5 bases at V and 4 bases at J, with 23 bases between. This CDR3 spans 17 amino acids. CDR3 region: CASSPIKTMGARETQYF. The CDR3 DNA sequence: TGTGCCAGCAGTCCTATCAAAACAATGGGGGCAAGAGAGACCCAGTACTTC.

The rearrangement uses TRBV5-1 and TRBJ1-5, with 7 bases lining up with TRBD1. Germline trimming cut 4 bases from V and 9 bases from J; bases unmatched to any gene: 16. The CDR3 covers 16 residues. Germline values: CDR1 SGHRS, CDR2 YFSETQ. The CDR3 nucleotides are TGCGCCAGCAGCCTTCCGGGACAGAAACTCCTTGGGCCCCAGCATTTT. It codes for CASSLPGQKLLGPQHF.

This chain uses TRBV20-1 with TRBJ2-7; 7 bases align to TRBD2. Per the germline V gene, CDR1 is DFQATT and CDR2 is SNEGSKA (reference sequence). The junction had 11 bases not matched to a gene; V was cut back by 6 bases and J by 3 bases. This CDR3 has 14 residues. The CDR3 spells CSASHGLVGYEQYF. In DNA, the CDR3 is TGCAGTGCGAGTCACGGACTAGTTGGCTACGAGCAGTACTTC.

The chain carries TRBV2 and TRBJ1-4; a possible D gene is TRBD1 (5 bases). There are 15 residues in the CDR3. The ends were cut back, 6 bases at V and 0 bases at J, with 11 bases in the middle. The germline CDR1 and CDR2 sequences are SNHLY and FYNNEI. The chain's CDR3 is CASRPQTATNEKLFF. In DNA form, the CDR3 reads TGTGCCAGCAGACCACAGACAGCAACTAATGAAAAACTGTTTTTT.

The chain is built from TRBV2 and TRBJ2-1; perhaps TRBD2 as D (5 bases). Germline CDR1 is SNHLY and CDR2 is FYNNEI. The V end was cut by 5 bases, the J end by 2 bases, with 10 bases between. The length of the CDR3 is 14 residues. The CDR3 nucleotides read TGTGCCAGCAGTTTCGGGATGACCTACAATGAGCAGTTCTTC. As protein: CASSFGMTYNEQFF. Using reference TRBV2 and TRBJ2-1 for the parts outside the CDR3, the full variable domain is EPEVTQTPSHQVTQMGQEVILRCVPISNHLYFYWYRQILGQKVEFLVSFYNNEISEKSEIFDDQFSVERPDGSNFTLKIRSTKLEDSAMYFCASSFGMTYNEQFFGPGTRLTVL.

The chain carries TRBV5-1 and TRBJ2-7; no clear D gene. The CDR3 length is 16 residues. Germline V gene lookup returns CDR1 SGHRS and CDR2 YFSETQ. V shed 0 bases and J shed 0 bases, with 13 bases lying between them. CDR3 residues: CASSLGGSTSSYEQYF. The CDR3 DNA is TGCGCCAGCAGCTTGGGAGGTAGCACAAGCTCCTACGAGCAGTACTTC.

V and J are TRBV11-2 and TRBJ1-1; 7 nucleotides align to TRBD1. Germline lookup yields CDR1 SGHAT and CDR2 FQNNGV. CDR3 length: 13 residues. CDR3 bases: TGTGGCAAGCGTCAGGGGGAGAACACTGAAGCTTTCTTT. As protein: CGKRQGENTEAFF.

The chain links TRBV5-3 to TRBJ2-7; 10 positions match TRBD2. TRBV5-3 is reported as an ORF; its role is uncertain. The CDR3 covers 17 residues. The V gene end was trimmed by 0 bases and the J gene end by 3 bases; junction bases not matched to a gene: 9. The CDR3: CARSLGTLAGDGYEQYF. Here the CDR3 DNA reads TGTGCCAGAAGCTTGGGAACCCTAGCGGGAGACGGCTACGAGCAGTACTTC.

CDR3 nucleotide sequence: TGTGCCAGCAGCGGGACTAGCGGGACACAGTGGAACACCGGGGAGCTGTTTTTT. As protein: CASSGTSGTQWNTGELFF. The rearrangement uses TRBV3-1 (or the pseudogene TRBV3-2) and TRBJ2-2; 13 bases agree with TRBD2. The germline V gene has CDR1 LGHDT and CDR2 YNNKEL (reference sequence). The CDR3 spans 18 residues. The J segment lost 1 base and the V segment lost 5 bases, leaving 7 bases of the junction unmatched.

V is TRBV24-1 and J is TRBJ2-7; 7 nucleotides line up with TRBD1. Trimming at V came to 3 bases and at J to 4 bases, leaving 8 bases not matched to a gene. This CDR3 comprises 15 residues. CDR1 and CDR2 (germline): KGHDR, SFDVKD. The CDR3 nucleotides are TGTGCCACCAGTGATCAACGGACAGGAGAATACGAGCAGTACTTC. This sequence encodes CATSDQRTGEYEQYF.

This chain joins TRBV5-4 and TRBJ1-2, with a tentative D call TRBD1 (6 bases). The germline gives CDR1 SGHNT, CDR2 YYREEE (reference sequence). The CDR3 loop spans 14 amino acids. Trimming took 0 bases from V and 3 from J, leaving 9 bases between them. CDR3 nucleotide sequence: TGTGCCAGCAGCTTGGCCGGACAGCACTATGGCTACACCTTC. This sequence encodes CASSLAGQHYGYTF.

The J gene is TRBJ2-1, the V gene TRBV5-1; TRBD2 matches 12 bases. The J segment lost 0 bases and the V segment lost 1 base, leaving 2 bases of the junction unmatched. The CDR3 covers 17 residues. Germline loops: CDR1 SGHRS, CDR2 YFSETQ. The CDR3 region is CASSLTTSGSSYNEQFF. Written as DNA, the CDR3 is TGCGCCAGCAGCTTGACGACTAGCGGGAGCTCCTACAATGAGCAGTTCTTC.

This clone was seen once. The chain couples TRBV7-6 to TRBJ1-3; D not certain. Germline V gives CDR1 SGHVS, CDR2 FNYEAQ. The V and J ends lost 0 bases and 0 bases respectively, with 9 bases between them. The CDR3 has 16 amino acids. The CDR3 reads CASSLALRSSGNTIYF. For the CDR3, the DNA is TGTGCCAGCAGCTTAGCGCTCCGGAGCTCTGGAAACACCATATATTTT.

CDR3 in DNA: TGCGCCAGCAGTAGAACTAGCGGTTCGACTAGTGAGCAGTTCTTC. Translating it yields CASSRTSGSTSEQFF. This chain joins TRBV10-2 and TRBJ2-1; 8 nucleotides align to TRBD2. The CDR3 spans 15 residues. The junction had 12 bases not matched to a gene; V was cut back by 5 bases and J by 9 bases. The germline V gene encodes CDR1 WSHSY and CDR2 SAAADI.

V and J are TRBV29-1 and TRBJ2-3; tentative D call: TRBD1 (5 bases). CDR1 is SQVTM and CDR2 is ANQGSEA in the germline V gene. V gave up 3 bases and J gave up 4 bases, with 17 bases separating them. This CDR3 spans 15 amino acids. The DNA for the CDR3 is TGCAGCGTTGAGCGTTCCAGGGTTATCCCAGATACGCAGTATTTT. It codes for CSVERSRVIPDTQYF.

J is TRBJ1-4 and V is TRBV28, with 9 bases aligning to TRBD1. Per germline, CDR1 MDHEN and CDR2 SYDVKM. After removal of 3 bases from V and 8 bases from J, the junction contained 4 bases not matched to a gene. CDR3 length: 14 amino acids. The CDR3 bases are TGTGCCAGCAGTTTCCGGGACAGGGAAGAAAAACTGTTTTTT. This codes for CASSFRDREEKLFF. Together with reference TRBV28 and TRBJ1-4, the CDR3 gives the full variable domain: DVKVTQSSRYLVKRTGEKVFLECVQDMDHENMFWYRQDPGLGLRLIYFSYDVKMKEKGDIPEGYSVSREKKERFSLILESASTNQTSMYLCASSFRDREEKLFFGSGTQLSVL.

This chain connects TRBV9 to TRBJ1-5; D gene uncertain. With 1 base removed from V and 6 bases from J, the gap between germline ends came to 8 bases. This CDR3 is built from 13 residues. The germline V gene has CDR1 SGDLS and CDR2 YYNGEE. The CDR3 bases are TGTGCCAGCAGCGTACCAGGAAGTCAGCCCCAGCATTTT. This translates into CASSVPGSQPQHF.

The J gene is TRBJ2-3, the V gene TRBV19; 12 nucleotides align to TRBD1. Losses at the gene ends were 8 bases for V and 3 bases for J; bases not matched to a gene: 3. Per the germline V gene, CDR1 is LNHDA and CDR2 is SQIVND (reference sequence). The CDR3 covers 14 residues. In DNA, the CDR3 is TGTGCCAGTCGGGACAGGGGGCGGACAGATACGCAGTATTTT. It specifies CASRDRGRTDTQYF.

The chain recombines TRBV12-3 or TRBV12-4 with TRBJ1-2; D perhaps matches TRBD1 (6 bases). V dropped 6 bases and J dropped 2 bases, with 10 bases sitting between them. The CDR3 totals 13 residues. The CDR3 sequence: CASSRTENYGYTF. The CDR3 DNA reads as TGTGCCAGCAGCCGGACAGAAAACTATGGCTACACCTTC.

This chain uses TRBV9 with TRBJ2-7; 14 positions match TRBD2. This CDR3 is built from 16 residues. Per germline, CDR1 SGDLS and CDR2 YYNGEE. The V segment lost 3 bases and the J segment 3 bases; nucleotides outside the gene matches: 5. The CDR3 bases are TGTGCCAGCAGCGCACAGGGACTAGCGGGAGTCTACGAGCAGTACTTC. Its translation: CASSAQGLAGVYEQYF.

CDR3 DNA sequence: TGTGCCAGCAGAAGACAGGGACCGGGTAACTATGGCTACACCTTC. Protein sequence: CASRRQGPGNYGYTF. V usage is TRBV7-6 and J usage is TRBJ1-2; 7 positions match TRBD1. This CDR3 spans 15 amino acids. J lost 1 base, V lost 6 bases, and 8 bases had no gene match. Germline lookup yields CDR1 SGHVS and CDR2 FNYEAQ.